This TCR beta chain was captured by sequencing in a study of Ad26.COV2.S vaccination and SARS-CoV-2 variants. On the study more broadly: Ad26.COV2.S, an intramuscular injection, was given once or twice 56 days apart.

Described treatment: around 19 received Ad26.COV2.S at low or high dose, single or two shots; a few received placebo; per-sample allocation not given. Day 63 following the first vaccine or placebo injection was when the samples were taken. The donor was a Boston adult aged 18-55 years. The length of the CDR3 is 17 residues. Sequenced by immunoSEQ multiplex PCR; TCRdb stores in-frame clones only, minus some. The data show roughly 330,000 clones, 85% to 90% seen once. Sequenced here: peripheral blood, sampled in a trial of Ad26.COV2.S vaccine versus placebo. The origin of this receptor is a person aged 18 to 59 who received the Ad26.COV2.S COVID-19 vaccine or a placebo. The chain has TRBV21-1 and TRBJ2-5; no check of the table's D call, TRBD2, against the DNA was made. TRBV21-1 is a listed pseudogene. As DNA, the CDR3 is TGTGCCAGCAGCAAAGGTCGTGCGGGTGCGTATCAAGAGACCCAGTACTTC. Translated: CASSKGRAGAYQETQYF.